This paragraph covers one T cell receptor beta chain sequence. This clone was found once. The antigen it recognizes is unknown. The input lacks base qualities; no much larger clone sits a single base away. This entry comes from a study of shared clonotypes between healthy human individuals (TCRdb year 2020). With respect to the entire study: The cohort included a few men and a couple of women between 18 and 49 years of age. Per donor, three plates each were used for CD4 naive and CD4 memory, two for CD8 naive, and one for CD8 memory. To estimate repertoire size and how much clonotypes are shared between individuals, the study performed deep sequencing of blood TCR repertoires from about five healthy adults. Different laboratories and diverse techniques were used to prepare libraries and sequence TCR repertoires, to increase sequencing depth and limit assay-specific biases. Between about 0.94 and 10 billion PBMCs per donor were obtained by leukapheresis. Points the paper makes about the study in general: Larger estimated clonotype richness was generally found for naive subsets than for memory subsets. Pairwise subsampling led to the expectation that sequencing depth would affect the degree of clonotype sharing among donors. Rarefaction of sorted-subset datasets indicated incomplete sequencing despite the large sequencing depth. Because the study included a small number of donors, the genetic and exposure-history diversity represented was limited. Compared with non-shared clonotypes, clonotypes shared by all four sorted-subset donors had higher generation probabilities. Sharing across a few donors was observed for around 5% of naive CD4, less than 4% of naive CD8, 2% to 2.5% of memory CD4, and about 0.4% of memory CD8 clonotypes. Sampling was restricted to blood, and TCR repertoires in tissues likely differ from the TCR repertoires found in blood.

Using the deep immunoSEQ assay, TCR CDR3 regions were amplified from genomic DNA by multiplex PCR. Genomic DNA extracted from each cell subset was distributed evenly over all wells of several immunoSEQ 96-well plates, and each plate served as one replicate. For sorted subsets, each replicate PCR was loaded with approximately 0.2 ug genomic DNA, equivalent to 30,000 or so T cell genomes. Purified libraries were quantified with a Qubit 3.0 fluorometer, sized on a Bioanalyzer 2100, and re-quantified with the KAPA Library Quantification kit. Each immunoSEQ 96-well plate was sequenced on its own single-read 150-cycle Illumina NextSeq 550 flow cell. The study's own analysis went as follows. Because the immunoSEQ output included only junctional sequences and no quality scores, the filtering could not be the same as the filtering used for full-length reads. To assign V/J genes and CDR3, sequences were annotated using PyIR, a Python wrapper for IgBLAST v1.9, with IMGT germline references. Reads with weak V/J assignments (E-value above 1e-6), missing CDR3, stop codons, out-of-frame junctions, or ambiguous translated residues were removed. A V3J clonotype was defined by an identical inferred V gene, J gene, and CDR3 amino acid sequence. The percentage overlap between two repertoires was calculated by dividing the number of shared unique clonotypes by the size of the smaller repertoire. RTK rarefaction, the Chao1 estimator, and Recon v2.1 estimates of unobserved clonotypes were used to assess repertoire richness. Generation probabilities for all TCRbeta clonotypes obtained by the gDNA method from a handful of donors were computed using OLGA. Sourced from immuneACCESS, this table was stored by TCRdb with only in-frame sequences that have V and J called. A share of the clones is absent; for the studies checked, an unresolved V gene accounts for under half, and the remainder has no known explanation. The V and J calls and clone size come from that table; D and trimming were worked out from the DNA. The sample table holds approximately 320,000 clones, of which roughly 70% were seen once. Of the sample, 10% to 13% is held by the ten largest clones.

The donors were healthy, HIV-negative adults with no recently reported acute infections or vaccinations. Every donor was a Caucasian adult residing in Nashville, Tennessee, USA. CD4+ T cells were enriched by magnetic negative selection, after which naive cells were positively selected on CD45RA and the negative fraction was taken as the memory subset. After blood collection by leukapheresis, PBMCs were isolated using Ficoll-Histopaque density gradient centrifugation and then cryopreserved in the vapor phase of liquid nitrogen. Purity and quantity of every magnetically sorted T cell population were checked by analytical flow cytometry. Genomic DNA was isolated from every sorted fraction and measured by UV absorbance on a Nanodrop 2000c. Relative to germline, V is missing 1 base and J is missing 8 bases, with 4 bases of the junction outside any gene match. The cysteine opens and the phenylalanine closes a CDR3 of 14 amino acids. Only the CDR3 DNA is retained, 42 bases long and in frame from the first base. Sequences SGDLS (CDR1) and YYNGEE (CDR2) are obtained from the germline V gene.

The chain is encoded by TRBV9 joined to TRBJ1-4, and 8 bases in between align with TRBD1. The receptor's source is a man aged 25-45 years in good health. The sample was memory CD4+ T cells sorted from blood. The cell subset or site tag for this specimen amounts to: CD45RA-negative fraction. The CDR3 in this case is CASSVSGGMEKLFF. The DNA sequence follows: TGTGCCAGCAGCGTATCAGGGGGCATGGAAAAACTGTTTTTT.